This record covers a single T cell receptor beta chain. The data belong to a study of CD8 T cells in Susac syndrome. RNA, at about 0.45 to 1 ug, was reverse transcribed with random hexamers. Using its own MiXCR run on the immunoSEQ multiplex PCR reads, TCRdb lists one record per CDR3 protein. The top ten clones hold more than 0.075% of a sample with 140,000 or so distinct CDR3 sequences, roughly 95% of them seen once. The sequenced sample was CD4+ T cells from PBMCs. The origin of this receptor is a human donor with Susac syndrome.

DNA for the CDR3: TGCAGCGTTCGGAACCGGGTAGGCGAAAAACTGTTTTTT. Translated: CSVRNRVGEKLFF. The chain couples TRBV29-1 to TRBJ1-4; D unclear. The CDR3 sequence is 13 residues long. The germline gives CDR1 SQVTM, CDR2 ANQGSEA. Trimming stripped 5 bases from V and 8 bases from J, with 15 bases between.